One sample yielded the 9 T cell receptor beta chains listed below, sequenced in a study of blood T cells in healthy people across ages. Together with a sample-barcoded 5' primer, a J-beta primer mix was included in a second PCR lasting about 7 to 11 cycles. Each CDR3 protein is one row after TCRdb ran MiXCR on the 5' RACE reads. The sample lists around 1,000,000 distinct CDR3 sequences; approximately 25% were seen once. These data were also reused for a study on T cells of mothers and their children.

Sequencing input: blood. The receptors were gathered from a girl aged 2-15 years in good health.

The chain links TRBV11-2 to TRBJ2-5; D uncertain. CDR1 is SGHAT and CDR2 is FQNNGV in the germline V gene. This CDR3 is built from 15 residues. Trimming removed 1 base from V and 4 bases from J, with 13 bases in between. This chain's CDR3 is CASSLGVGSGETQYF. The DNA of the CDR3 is TGTGCCAGCAGCTTAGGAGTAGGAAGTGGAGAGACCCAGTACTTC.

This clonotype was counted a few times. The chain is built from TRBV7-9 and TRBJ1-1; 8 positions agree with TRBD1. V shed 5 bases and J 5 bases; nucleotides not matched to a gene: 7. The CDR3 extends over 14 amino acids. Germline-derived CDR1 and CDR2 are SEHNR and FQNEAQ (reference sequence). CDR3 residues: CASSTDRVKTEAFF. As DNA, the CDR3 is TGTGCCAGCAGCACGGACAGGGTTAAAACTGAAGCTTTCTTT.

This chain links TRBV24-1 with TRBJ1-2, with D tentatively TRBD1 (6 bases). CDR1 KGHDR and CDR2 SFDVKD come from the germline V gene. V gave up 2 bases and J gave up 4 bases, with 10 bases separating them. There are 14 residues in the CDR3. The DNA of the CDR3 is TGTGCCACCAGTGATTCTGGACAGCTCTATGGCTACACCTTC. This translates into CATSDSGQLYGYTF.

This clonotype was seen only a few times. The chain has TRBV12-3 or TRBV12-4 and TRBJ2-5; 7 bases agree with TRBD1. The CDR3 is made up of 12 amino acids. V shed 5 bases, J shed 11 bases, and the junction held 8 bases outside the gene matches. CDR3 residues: CASSQGVYVQYF. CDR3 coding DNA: TGTGCCAGCAGTCAGGGGGTGTACGTGCAGTACTTC.

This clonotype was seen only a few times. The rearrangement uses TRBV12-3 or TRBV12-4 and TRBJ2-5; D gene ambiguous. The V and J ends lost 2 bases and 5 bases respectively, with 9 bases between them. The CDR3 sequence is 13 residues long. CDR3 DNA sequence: TGTGCCAGCAGTTTACGGTTCGTGGAGACCCAGTACTTC. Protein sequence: CASSLRFVETQYF.

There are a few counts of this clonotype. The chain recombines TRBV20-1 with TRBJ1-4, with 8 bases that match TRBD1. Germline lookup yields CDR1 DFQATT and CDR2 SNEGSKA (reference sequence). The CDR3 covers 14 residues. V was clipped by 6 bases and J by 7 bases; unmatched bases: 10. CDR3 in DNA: TGCAGTGCCGATCCAGGGGGCTTGGGTGAAAAACTGTTTTTT. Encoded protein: CSADPGGLGEKLFF.

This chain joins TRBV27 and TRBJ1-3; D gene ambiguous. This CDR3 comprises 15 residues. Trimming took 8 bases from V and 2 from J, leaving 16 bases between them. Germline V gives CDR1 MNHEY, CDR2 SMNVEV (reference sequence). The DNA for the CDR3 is TGTGCCAGCGGGAGTTCGGGTCTAGCTGGAAACACCATATATTTT. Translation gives CASGSSGLAGNTIYF.

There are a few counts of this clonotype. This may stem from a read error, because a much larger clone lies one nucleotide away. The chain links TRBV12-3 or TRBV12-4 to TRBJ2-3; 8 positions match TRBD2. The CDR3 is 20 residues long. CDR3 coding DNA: TGTGCCAGCAGTTGTCGGTGCGGGGGGCTCTCCCTTTCTAGCACAGATACGCGGTATTTT. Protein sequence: CASSCRCGGLSLSSTDTRYF.

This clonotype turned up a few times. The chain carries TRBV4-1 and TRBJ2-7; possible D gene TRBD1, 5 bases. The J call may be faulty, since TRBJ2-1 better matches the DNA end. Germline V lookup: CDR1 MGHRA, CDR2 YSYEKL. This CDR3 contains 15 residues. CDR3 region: CASSQEGVYAVEQFF. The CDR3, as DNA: TGCGCCAGCAGCCAAGAAGGGGTATACGCGGTGGAGCAGTTCTTC.